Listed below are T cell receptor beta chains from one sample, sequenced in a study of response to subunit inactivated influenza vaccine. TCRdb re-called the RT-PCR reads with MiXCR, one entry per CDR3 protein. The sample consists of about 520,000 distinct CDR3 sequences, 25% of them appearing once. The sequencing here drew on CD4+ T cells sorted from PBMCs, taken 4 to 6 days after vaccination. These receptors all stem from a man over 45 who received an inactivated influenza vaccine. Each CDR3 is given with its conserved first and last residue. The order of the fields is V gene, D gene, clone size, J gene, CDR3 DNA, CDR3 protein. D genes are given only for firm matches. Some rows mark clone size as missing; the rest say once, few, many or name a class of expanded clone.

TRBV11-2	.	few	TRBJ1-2	TGTGCCAGCAGCTTATTGGGGGCGAGATGGGGTCGCACAAACTATGGCTACACCTTC	CASSLLGARWGRTNYGYTF
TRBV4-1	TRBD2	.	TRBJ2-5	TGCGCCAGCAGCCAAGGTGTTAGCGGGAGACAAGAGACCCAGTACTTC	CASSQGVSGRQETQYF
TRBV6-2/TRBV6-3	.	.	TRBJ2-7	TGTGCCAGCAGCCGACCCCCCGGGAGAAACCACGAGCAGTACTTC	CASSRPPGRNHEQYF
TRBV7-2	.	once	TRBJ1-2	TGTGCCAGCAGCTTAGGGGGTTTCAGGGGCTACACCTTC	CASSLGGFRGYTF
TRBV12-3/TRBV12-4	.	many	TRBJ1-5	TGTGCCAGCAGTCGACTTAATCAGCCCCAGCATTTT	CASSRLNQPQHF
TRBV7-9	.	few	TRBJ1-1	TGTGCCAGCAGCCGGGACACTGGTTGGGGATTCTTT	CASSRDTGWGFF
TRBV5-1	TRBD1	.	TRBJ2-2	TGCGCCAGCAGCGCCGGGACAGGGGGCATGGCCGGGGAGCTGTTTTTT	CASSAGTGGMAGELFF
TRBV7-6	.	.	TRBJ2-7	TGTGCCAGCAGCCCCCCAGGAGTATCCTACGAGCAGTACTTC	CASSPPGVSYEQYF
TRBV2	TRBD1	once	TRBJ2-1	TGTGCCAGCAGTGTCGGGACAGGGTATGAGCAGTTCTTC	CASSVGTGYEQFF
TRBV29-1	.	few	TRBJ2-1	TGCAGCGTTGAGGCCCGGGGTCTAGCCCGGGATGAGCAGTTCTTC	CSVEARGLARDEQFF
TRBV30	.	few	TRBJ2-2	TGTGCCTGGAGTGTACTGGTAGATCCCCCCGGGGAGCTGTTTTTT	CAWSVLVDPPGELFF
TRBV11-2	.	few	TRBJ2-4	TGTGCCAGCAGTCCAGGGGGGAAAAACATTCAGTACTTC	CASSPGGKNIQYF
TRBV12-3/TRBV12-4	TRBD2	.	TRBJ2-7	TGTGCCAGCAGTTTCCTAGCGGTGACGGGCGAGCAGTACTTC	CASSFLAVTGEQYF
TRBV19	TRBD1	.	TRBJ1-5	TGTGCCAGTAGTATTGGTCAGGGGGCCGCACAGCCCCAGCATTTT	CASSIGQGAAQPQHF
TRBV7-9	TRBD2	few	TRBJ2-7	TGTGCCAGCAGCTTAGCGGTCGACGGGAGGGCCTTCTACGAGCAGTACTTC	CASSLAVDGRAFYEQYF
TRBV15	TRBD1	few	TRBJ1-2	TGTGCCACCAGCAGGTCGGGGACAGGGTTGGTGGGCTATGGCTACACCTTC	CATSRSGTGLVGYGYTF
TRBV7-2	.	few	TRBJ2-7	TGTGCCAGCAGCTTATCGGGTTGGGGTTCGGGAGAGCAGTACTTC	CASSLSGWGSGEQYF
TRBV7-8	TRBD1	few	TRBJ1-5	TGTGCCAGCAGCTCTATCCGGGACAGAAATCAGCCCCAGCATTTT	CASSSIRDRNQPQHF
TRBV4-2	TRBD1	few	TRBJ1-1	TGTGCCAGCAGCCAAGGGGGGACAGTGACTGAAGCTTTCTTT	CASSQGGTVTEAFF
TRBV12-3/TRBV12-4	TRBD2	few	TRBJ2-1	TGTGCCAGCACCCTAGCGGGGGGAAACTCCTACAATGAGCAGTTCTTC	CASTLAGGNSYNEQFF
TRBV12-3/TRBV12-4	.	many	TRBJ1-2	TGTGCCAGCAGTTTAGAGGGGACGGCTTATGGCTACACCTTC	CASSLEGTAYGYTF
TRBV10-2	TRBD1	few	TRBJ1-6	TGCGCCAGCAGACCACCGACAGGGTCCTATAATTCACCCCTCCACTTT	CASRPPTGSYNSPLHF
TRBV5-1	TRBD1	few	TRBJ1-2	TGCGCCAGCAGCTCGGACAGGGGATCACTAAACTATGGCTACACCTTC	CASSSDRGSLNYGYTF
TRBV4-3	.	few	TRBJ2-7	TGCGCCAGCAGCCAGTTGCTCACAGGGACCTACGAGCAGTACTTC	CASSQLLTGTYEQYF
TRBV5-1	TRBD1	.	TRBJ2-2	TGCGCCAGCAGCAACCCACAGGGGACCGGGGAGCTGTTTTTT	CASSNPQGTGELFF
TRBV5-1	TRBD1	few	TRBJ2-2	TGCGCCGCCTCGACAGGGTACACCGGGGAGCTGTTTTTT	CAASTGYTGELFF
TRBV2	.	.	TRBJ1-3	TGTGCCAGCAGTGAAGGACCGGACTCTGGAAACACCATATATTTT	CASSEGPDSGNTIYF
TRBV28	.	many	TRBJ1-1	TGTGCCAGCAGTTCTCAGGGTTTTGGAGCTTTCTTT	CASSSQGFGAFF